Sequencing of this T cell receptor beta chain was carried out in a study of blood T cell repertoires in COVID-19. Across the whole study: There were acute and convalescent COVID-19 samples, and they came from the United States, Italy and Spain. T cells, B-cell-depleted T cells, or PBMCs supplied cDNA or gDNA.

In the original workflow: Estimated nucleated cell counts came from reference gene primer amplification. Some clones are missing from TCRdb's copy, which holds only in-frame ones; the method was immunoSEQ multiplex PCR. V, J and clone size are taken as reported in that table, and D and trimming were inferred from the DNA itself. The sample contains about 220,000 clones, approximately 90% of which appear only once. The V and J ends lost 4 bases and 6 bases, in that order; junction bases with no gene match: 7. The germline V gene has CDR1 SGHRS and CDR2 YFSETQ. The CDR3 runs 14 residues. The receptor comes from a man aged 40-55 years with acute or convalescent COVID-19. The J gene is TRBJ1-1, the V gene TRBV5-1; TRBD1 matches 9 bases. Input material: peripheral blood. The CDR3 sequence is CASSPRTGAAEAFF. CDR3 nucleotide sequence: TGCGCCAGCAGCCCCAGGACAGGGGCTGCTGAAGCTTTCTTT.